One sample yielded the 5 T cell receptor beta chains listed below, sequenced in a study of T cells expressing NK-cell markers. TCRdb reprocessed the 5' RACE reads; each CDR3 protein has one entry and no DNA is given. The sample data list about 460,000 distinct CDR3 sequences. The sequencing input was blood T cells: a sorted CD56 or NKG2C T cell subset, CD4+ or CD8+ T cells, or bulk PBMC T cells (not recorded which). Receptors were obtained from a woman between 50 and 59 years old in good health.

The J gene is TRBJ1-1, the V gene TRBV20-1; no DNA is available, so the TRBD1 call from TCRdb remains unchecked. Germline V gene lookup returns CDR1 DFQATT and CDR2 SNEGSKA (reference sequence). The CDR3 is 14 amino acids. CDR3: CSARSGGMNTEAFF.

This rearrangement joins TRBV6-2 or TRBV6-3 to TRBJ1-3; TCRdb's D call, TRBD1, is unchecked because there is no DNA. From germline, CDR1 is MNHEY and CDR2 SVGEGT. The CDR3 is made up of 14 amino acids. CDR3 residues: CASDRGFSGNTIYF.

This rearrangement joins TRBV12-3 or TRBV12-4 to TRBJ1-2; TCRdb outputs TRBD1, but without DNA this stays unchecked. The CDR3 runs 14 residues. This CDR3 is CASSHRGANYGYTF.

This CDR3 is CASSPTGQRRSGANVLTF. The chain combines TRBV4-1 with TRBJ2-6; TCRdb gives TRBD1 as the D gene, but with no DNA this cannot be confirmed. Germline V gene data show CDR1 as MGHRA and CDR2 as YSYEKL. The CDR3 is 18 residues long.

V gene TRBV5-1 combines with J gene TRBJ2-2; TCRdb calls TRBD1, which cannot be checked without DNA. The CDR3 consists of 14 residues. The V gene's germline CDR1 is SGHRS and CDR2 YFSETQ. The CDR3 loop reads CASSPDPTAGELFF.